These 20 T cell receptor beta chains originate from one sample sequenced in a study of Ad26.COV2.S vaccination and SARS-CoV-2 variants. Only in-frame clones appear in the TCRdb table, and some are missing; sequencing was by immunoSEQ multiplex PCR. This sample has about 350,000 clones, with about 86% found just once. The treatment denotes: some 20 received Ad26.COV2.S at low or high dose, single or two shots; roughly five received placebo; per-sample allocation not given. Each sample was drawn 63 days after the first injection (of vaccine or placebo). This specimen consisted of peripheral blood, obtained in a trial of Ad26.COV2.S vaccine versus placebo. These receptors were collected from a person between 18 and 65 years old who received the Ad26.COV2.S COVID-19 vaccine or a placebo.

This sequence joins TRBV3-1 (or the pseudogene TRBV3-2) and TRBJ2-7, with TRBD1 matching over 8 bases. Germline lookup yields CDR1 LGHDT and CDR2 YNNKEL (reference sequence). The ends lost 3 bases at V and 4 bases at J; junction bases unmatched: 5. The CDR3 has 14 amino acids. The CDR3 protein is CASSQYRGIYEQYF. DNA of the CDR3: TGTGCCAGCAGCCAGTACAGGGGGATTTACGAGCAGTACTTC.

The chain uses TRBV7-6 and TRBJ1-4; a possible D gene is TRBD1 (5 bases). The germline V gene has CDR1 SGHVS and CDR2 FNYEAQ. The length of the CDR3 is 15 residues. V was trimmed by 0 bases and J by 1 base, leaving 6 bases between them. The CDR3, as DNA: TGTGCCAGCAGCTTAGCCGGGGGAACTAATGAAAAACTGTTTTTT. It specifies CASSLAGGTNEKLFF.

This sequence joins TRBV28 and TRBJ2-7; 9 bases fit TRBD1. Losses at the gene ends were 2 bases for V and 2 bases for J; bases not matched to a gene: 4. CDR1 MDHEN and CDR2 SYDVKM come from the germline V gene. The CDR3 sequence is 15 residues long. CDR3 bases: TGTGCCAGCAGTTTAGGGGACAGGGTCCCCTACGAGCAGTACTTC. Amino acid sequence: CASSLGDRVPYEQYF.

This chain links TRBV21-1 with TRBJ2-1; the table names TRBD2, a call not compared with the DNA. TRBV21-1 is listed as a pseudogene. The CDR3 consists of 17 residues. CDR3 sequence: CASSKIILAGEVGEQFF. The CDR3 nucleotides are TGTGCCAGCAGCAAGATCATACTAGCGGGAGAAGTAGGTGAGCAGTTCTTC.

The chain recombines TRBV19 with TRBJ2-1; TRBD1 is a possible D gene (6 bases). V was trimmed by 7 bases and J by 5 bases, leaving 18 bases between them. The CDR3 sequence is 15 residues long. Germline values: CDR1 LNHDA, CDR2 SQIVND (reference sequence). The CDR3 is CASTHLYQGNNEQFF. CDR3 in DNA: TGTGCCAGTACCCACCTCTACCAGGGGAACAATGAGCAGTTCTTC.

This chain joins TRBV12-3 or TRBV12-4 and TRBJ1-5; no reliable D call. Trimming stripped 3 bases from V and 14 bases from J, with 17 bases between. This CDR3 contains 13 residues. The CDR3 nucleotides are TGTGCCAGCAGTTTCGCCCTTGAGGGTCCCAAGCATTTT. Translating gives CASSFALEGPKHF.

V usage is TRBV24-1 and J usage is TRBJ2-2, with 9 nucleotides matching TRBD2. The CDR3 contains 15 residues. Germline loops: CDR1 KGHDR, CDR2 SFDVKD. V dropped 9 bases and J dropped 4; count of bases not matched to a gene: 8. CDR3 loop: CATGTSRASTGELFF. The CDR3 DNA reads TGTGCCACCGGGACTAGCAGGGCGAGCACCGGGGAGCTGTTTTTT.

The genes are TRBV7-6 and TRBJ2-1; no reliable D call. Germline V gives CDR1 SGHVS, CDR2 FNYEAQ. V was pared by 1 base and J by 14 bases, with 9 bases between. The CDR3 runs to 11 residues. The chain's CDR3 is CASSLGALKFF. The DNA for the CDR3 is TGTGCCAGCAGCTTAGGGGCCCTCAAGTTCTTC. Full variable domain (missing parts from reference TRBV7-6 and TRBJ2-1): GAGVSQSPRYKVTKRGQDVALRCDPISGHVSLYWYRQALGQGPEFLTYFNYEAQQDKSGLPNDRFSAERPEGSISTLTIQRTEQRDSAMYRCASSLGALKFFGPGTRLTVL.

This chain joins TRBV10-2 and TRBJ1-2; a weak D match, TRBD1 (5 bases). Trimming removed 3 bases from V and 0 bases from J, with 17 bases in between. Germline V gene lookup returns CDR1 WSHSY and CDR2 SAAADI. The CDR3 consists of 17 residues. Here the CDR3 reads CASSDVSPRGANYGYTF. The CDR3, as DNA: TGCGCCAGCAGTGATGTCAGCCCGAGGGGAGCTAACTATGGCTACACCTTC.

The gene calls are TRBV3-1 (or the pseudogene TRBV3-2) and TRBJ2-7; maybe TRBD2 (6 bases). Deletions cut 0 bases from V and 2 bases from J, with 8 bases between. There are 14 residues in the CDR3. Germline CDR1 LGHDT, CDR2 YNNKEL (reference sequence). In DNA, the CDR3 is TGTGCCAGCAGCCAAGAGGGACTTCCCTACGAGCAGTACTTC. Translation gives CASSQEGLPYEQYF.

This clone was counted only a few times. V gene TRBV7-2 combines with J gene TRBJ1-6, with 8 bases identical to TRBD1. Per germline, CDR1 SGHTA and CDR2 FQGNSA. The V and J ends lost 6 bases and 10 bases, in that order; junction bases with no gene match: 8. This CDR3 has 14 amino acids. The CDR3 sequence is CASRVTGENSPLHF. The DNA of the CDR3 is TGTGCCAGCAGGGTGACAGGGGAGAACTCACCCCTCCACTTT. The variable domain in full, completed from reference TRBV7-2 and TRBJ1-6, reads GAGVSQSPSNKVTEKGKDVELRCDPISGHTALYWYRQSLGQGLEFLIYFQGNSAPDKSGLPSDRFSAERTGGSVSTLTIQRTQQEDSAVYLCASRVTGENSPLHFGNGTRLTVT.

This rearrangement joins TRBV14 to TRBJ1-4, with D unresolved. The germline CDR1 and CDR2 sequences are SGHDN and FVKESK. Deletions cut 4 bases from V and 7 bases from J, with 10 bases between. The CDR3 is 13 amino acids. The CDR3 region has the DNA TGTGCCAGCAGCCCAACCCGCGGTGAAAAACTGTTTTTT. Translating it yields CASSPTRGEKLFF.

Turning to this clone: This likely came from a read error, as a far larger clone is one base away. This sample also contains other DNA sequences that code for the same CDR3. The chain has TRBV12-3 or TRBV12-4 and TRBJ2-2; D ambiguous. The CDR3 extends over 12 amino acids. V was clipped by 5 bases and J by 2 bases, with 3 bases between them. CDR3 coding DNA: TGTGCCAGCAGTCTTAACACCGGGGAGCTGTTTTTT. Translating gives CASSLNTGELFF.

The chain employs TRBV3-1 (or the pseudogene TRBV3-2) and TRBJ2-1, with 12 positions matching TRBD2. V lost 4 bases and J lost 5; bases outside the gene matches: 6. Germline lookup yields CDR1 LGHDT and CDR2 YNNKEL (reference sequence). CDR3 length: 16 amino acids. The CDR3: CASSPTSGRRNNEQFF. The CDR3 DNA reads TGTGCCAGCAGCCCGACTAGCGGGAGACGAAACAATGAGCAGTTCTTC.

This clone was observed a handful of times. This chain uses TRBV5-1 with TRBJ2-3; tentatively, D is TRBD1 (6 bases). This CDR3 contains 15 residues. V shed 2 bases and J shed 4 bases, with 14 bases lying between them. In germline, CDR1 is SGHRS, CDR2 YFSETQ. CDR3 in DNA: TGCGCCAGCAGCTTACAGGGAATCGCGGCAGATACGCAGTATTTT. Protein: CASSLQGIAADTQYF.

The V and J genes are TRBV7-9 and TRBJ2-1, with D perhaps being TRBD1 or TRBD2 (5 bases each). Germline CDR1 and CDR2: SEHNR and FQNEAQ (reference sequence). V lost 1 base, J lost 2 bases, and 9 bases lay in between. CDR3 length: 15 residues. CDR3 nucleotides: TGTGCCAGCAGCTTAGTGGGGGAAACCTACAATGAGCAGTTCTTC. It yields the protein CASSLVGETYNEQFF.

CDR3 nucleotide sequence: TGTGCCAGCAGTCCGACAGGGGTTCTCTACTACGAGCAGTACTTC. Its translation: CASSPTGVLYYEQYF. The V call is TRBV6-6, the J call TRBJ2-7, with TRBD1 matching 8 bases. CDR1 is MNHNY, CDR2 SVGAGI, per germline (reference sequence). CDR3 length: 15 residues. J was trimmed by 3 bases and V by 5 bases; bases with no gene match: 9.

V and J are TRBV30 and TRBJ2-7; TRBD1 or TRBD2 may be the D gene (5 bases each). The length of the CDR3 is 12 residues. V was trimmed by 8 bases and J by 2 bases, leaving 13 bases between them. Germline V gives CDR1 GTSNPN, CDR2 SVGIG (reference sequence). The CDR3 region has the DNA TGTGCCGGGGGTCTTCCTACCTACGAGCAGTACTTC. Its protein is CAGGLPTYEQYF.

This clone was picked up one time. The genes are TRBV28 and TRBJ1-1; D remains unclear. Trimming pared 10 bases from V and 4 bases from J, leaving 19 bases between. This CDR3 is 14 amino acids long. CDR1 is MDHEN and CDR2 is SYDVKM in the germline V gene. The CDR3 DNA sequence: TGTGCCACCGGGGTCTTTGCTGCGGGCACTGAAGCTTTCTTT. Translating it yields CATGVFAAGTEAFF.

The rearrangement uses TRBV7-2 and TRBJ2-1; 7 bases are a match to TRBD1. CDR1 is SGHTA, CDR2 FQGNSA, per germline. Germline trimming cut 5 bases from V and 9 bases from J; bases unmatched to any gene: 13. The CDR3 sequence is 15 residues long. In DNA, the CDR3 is TGTGCCAGCAGCCAACGACAGGGACAAGGCGGTGAGCAGTTCTTC. This translates into CASSQRQGQGGEQFF.